The 30 T cell receptor beta chains below were found in one sample sequenced in a study of shared clonotypes between healthy human individuals. Profiling relied on immunoSEQ multiplex PCR, and the TCRdb table lists in-frame clones only, not all of them. Of around 440,000 clones listed, roughly three quarters are singletons. Sequenced input: PBMCs. Receptors were obtained from a woman in her thirties or forties in good health. Some clones in this sample may be carry-over from other donors' samples.

The chain couples TRBV6-4 to TRBJ2-7, with D unclear. The CDR3 is 17 amino acids. Germline V CDR1 and CDR2: MRHNA, SNTAGT. The germline V and J ends were trimmed by 2 bases and 2 bases, with 19 bases remaining between them. CDR3 sequence: CASSDHRASDETYEQYF. CDR3 nucleotide sequence: TGTGCCAGCAGTGACCATCGGGCCAGCGACGAAACCTACGAGCAGTACTTC.

V and J are TRBV29-1 and TRBJ2-3; tentative D call: TRBD1 (6 bases). The CDR3 sequence is 13 residues long. Germline V gene lookup returns CDR1 SQVTM and CDR2 ANQGSEA. The V gene lost 6 bases and the J gene lost 6 bases, with 16 bases spanning the gap. CDR3 nucleotide sequence: TGCAGCGTGGACCAAACCAGGGGTGATACGCAGTATTTT. As protein: CSVDQTRGDTQYF.

Of note for this clone: A much larger clone differs by one base, so this may be a read error. Other DNA sequences from this sample encode an identical CDR3 as well. This chain joins TRBV4-3 and TRBJ1-1, with D hard to call. Germline CDR1 and CDR2: LGHNA and YSLEER. This CDR3 comprises 13 residues. The CDR3 DNA follows: TGCGCCAGCAGCCAAGATTTCAGCACTGAGGCTTTCTTT. Protein: CASSQDFSTEAFF.

The chain links TRBV18 to TRBJ2-7, with 12 bases matching TRBD2. The length of the CDR3 is 22 residues. The V gene's germline CDR1 is KGHSH and CDR2 LQKENI. Trimming at V came to 6 bases and at J to 3 bases, leaving 27 bases not matched to a gene. The CDR3 loop reads CASSSWGTSGPHSPPGLYEQYF. Written as DNA, the CDR3 is TGTGCCAGCTCGAGCTGGGGGACTAGCGGGCCTCACTCTCCCCCGGGCCTCTACGAGCAGTACTTC. Full variable domain (rest looked up from reference TRBV18 and TRBJ2-7): NAGVMQNPRHLVRRRGQEARLRCSPMKGHSHVYWYRQLPEEGLKFMVYLQKENIIDESGMPKERFSAEFPKEGPSILRIQQVVRGDSAAYFCASSSWGTSGPHSPPGLYEQYFGPGTRLTVT.

As concerns this clone: This probably arose from a read error, given a far larger clone one base away. The chain has TRBV30 and TRBJ2-1; TRBD1 aligns across 10 bases. This CDR3 has 14 amino acids. Germline-derived CDR1 and CDR2 are GTSNPN and SVGIG (reference sequence). CDR3 DNA: TGTGCCTGGGGGGACAGGGGACTTTACAATGAGCGGTTCTTC. Amino acids: CAWGDRGLYNERFF.

The chain links TRBV19 to TRBJ2-7; D assignment may be TRBD1 or TRBD2 (5 bases each). The ends were cut back, 4 bases at V and 6 bases at J, with 13 bases in the middle. This CDR3 is built from 13 residues. Germline lookup yields CDR1 LNHDA and CDR2 SQIVND (reference sequence). CDR3 nucleotides: TGTGCCAGTAGTAGACGCAGGGAGAGCGAGCAGTACTTC. Translation gives CASSRRRESEQYF.

V usage is TRBV7-3 and J usage is TRBJ1-5; D is ambiguous. Germline V gives CDR1 SGHTA, CDR2 FQGTGA. The V end lost 1 base, the J end lost 8 bases, and 18 bases lay between the germline ends. The CDR3 consists of 16 residues. CDR3 loop: CASSLRDTPTEEPQHF. CDR3 sequence (DNA): TGTGCCAGCAGCTTAAGGGATACCCCAACAGAGGAGCCCCAGCATTTT.

This chain links TRBV7-9 with TRBJ2-7, with D hard to call. With 1 base removed from V and 2 bases from J, the gap between germline ends came to 15 bases. CDR3 size: 16 residues. Germline assignment: CDR1 SEHNR and CDR2 FQNEAQ (reference sequence). The CDR3: CASSLDLPASTYEQYF. CDR3 coding DNA: TGTGCCAGCAGCTTAGATTTGCCGGCCAGTACCTACGAGCAGTACTTC.

This rearrangement joins TRBV30 to TRBJ2-4; D may be TRBD1 or TRBD2 (6 bases each). Per the germline V gene, CDR1 is GTSNPN and CDR2 is SVGIG (reference sequence). V was pared by 0 bases and J by 6 bases, with 9 bases between. There are 13 residues in the CDR3. CDR3 protein: CAWSVTGANIQYF. CDR3 sequence (DNA): TGTGCCTGGAGTGTTACGGGGGCAAACATTCAGTACTTC.

The genes are TRBV29-1 and TRBJ2-4, with TRBD1 identical over 8 bases. Germline trimming cut 6 bases from V and 8 bases from J; bases unmatched to any gene: 3. Germline V lookup: CDR1 SQVTM, CDR2 ANQGSEA. The CDR3 has 11 amino acids. CDR3 sequence (DNA): TGCAGCGTCCAGGGGGCAGACATTCAGTACTTC. It codes for CSVQGADIQYF. Full variable domain (outside the CDR3, taken from reference TRBV29-1 and TRBJ2-4): SAVISQKPSRDICQRGTSLTIQCQVDSQVTMMFWYRQQPGQSLTLIATANQGSEATYESGFVIDKFPISRPNLTFSTLTVSNMSPEDSSIYLCSVQGADIQYFGAGTRLSVL.

About this clone: With a far larger clone one base away, a read error is the likely cause. This chain links TRBV29-1 with TRBJ1-5; weak D call: TRBD1 (5 bases). This CDR3 spans 13 amino acids. CDR1 and CDR2 from the germline V gene are SQVTM and ANQGSEA. CDR3: CSVVEQVNQSQHF. The CDR3 DNA sequence: TGCAGCGTTGTGGAACAGGTCAATCAGTCCCAGCATTTT.

With respect to this clone: This probably arose from a read error, given a far larger clone one base away. The V and J genes are TRBV25-1 and TRBJ2-5; 7 nucleotides match TRBD2. CDR1 is MGHDK, CDR2 SYGVNS, per germline. Unmatched junction bases numbered 6, after V lost 6 bases and J lost 5 bases. CDR3 length equals 13 residues. The CDR3 spells CASSRGDWETQYF. As DNA, the CDR3 is TGTGCCAGCAGCCGGGGGGACTGGGAGACCCAGTACTTC.

CDR3 protein: CASSIVGTGQETQYF. DNA of the CDR3: TGTGCCAGTAGTATTGTCGGTACAGGGCAAGAGACCCAGTACTTC. V is TRBV19 and J is TRBJ2-5; possibly TRBD1 for D (6 bases). The CDR3 covers 15 residues. The V and J ends lost 3 bases and 2 bases respectively, with 13 bases between them. CDR1 is LNHDA, CDR2 SQIVND, per germline (reference sequence).

The sample holds one count of this clone. This chain joins TRBV7-8 and TRBJ2-5; either TRBD1 or TRBD2 may fit D (5 bases each). CDR1 and CDR2 (germline): SGHVS, FQNEAQ. The CDR3 spans 14 residues. V shed 5 bases and J shed 2 bases, with 12 bases lying between them. CDR3 residues: CASSRRDRQETQYF. DNA of the CDR3: TGTGCCAGCAGCAGACGGGACCGGCAAGAGACCCAGTACTTC.

With regard to this clone: The same CDR3 also results from other DNA sequences found in this sample. The genes are TRBV28 and TRBJ2-7, with D uncertain. The CDR3 consists of 12 residues. Germline assignment: CDR1 MDHEN and CDR2 SYDVKM. V was trimmed by 4 bases and J by 2 bases, leaving 6 bases between them. As DNA, the CDR3 is TGTGCCAGCAGTTCCCGACCCTACGAGCAGTACTTC. Amino acid sequence: CASSSRPYEQYF. Based on the CDR3 plus reference TRBV28 and TRBJ2-7, the full variable domain is DVKVTQSSRYLVKRTGEKVFLECVQDMDHENMFWYRQDPGLGLRLIYFSYDVKMKEKGDIPEGYSVSREKKERFSLILESASTNQTSMYLCASSSRPYEQYFGPGTRLTVT.

The chain recombines TRBV14 with TRBJ2-5; 8 bases line up with TRBD1. CDR1 is SGHDN and CDR2 is FVKESK in the germline V gene. J lost 0 bases, V lost 4 bases, and 4 bases had no gene match. This CDR3 spans 15 amino acids. The CDR3 sequence: CASSRQGTYQETQYF. The CDR3 DNA reads TGTGCCAGCAGCCGACAGGGGACATACCAAGAGACCCAGTACTTC.

A remark on this clone: The sample holds other DNA sequences that translate to the same CDR3. The chain links TRBV2 to TRBJ2-2; 11 bases line up with TRBD2. V was clipped by 6 bases and J by 3 bases; unmatched bases: 0. The CDR3 has 14 residues. The germline gives CDR1 SNHLY, CDR2 FYNNEI. The CDR3 here is CASRGLADTGELFF. The CDR3 DNA follows: TGTGCCAGCAGGGGACTAGCGGACACCGGGGAGCTGTTTTTT. Complete variable domain (other parts from reference TRBV2 and TRBJ2-2): EPEVTQTPSHQVTQMGQEVILRCVPISNHLYFYWYRQILGQKVEFLVSFYNNEISEKSEIFDDQFSVERPDGSNFTLKIRSTKLEDSAMYFCASRGLADTGELFFGEGSRLTVL.

This clone was seen only once. This chain joins TRBV2 and TRBJ1-1; TRBD1 agrees at 11 bases. Trimming took 7 bases from V and 6 from J; bases not matched to a gene: 10. Germline CDR1 SNHLY, CDR2 FYNNEI. CDR3 length: 15 amino acids. The DNA of the CDR3 is TGTGCCAGCAACCCACGGACAGGGGGCAGCGCTGAAGCTTTCTTT. Translation: CASNPRTGGSAEAFF.

The chain recombines TRBV7-2 with TRBJ2-3, with TRBD2 matching 7 bases. With V trimmed by 5 bases and J by 4 bases, 9 bases remained unmatched. The CDR3 runs 15 residues. Looked up from germline, CDR1 is SGHTA and CDR2 is FQGNSA. The CDR3 loop is CASSRTGTTADTQYF. CDR3 sequence (DNA): TGTGCCAGCAGCAGAACCGGGACTACCGCAGATACGCAGTATTTT.

The chain uses TRBV4-2 and TRBJ1-2; 9 bases fit TRBD1. Trimming at V came to 2 bases and at J to 8 bases, leaving 12 bases not matched to a gene. The CDR3 runs 16 residues. Looked up from germline, CDR1 is LGHNA and CDR2 is YNFKEQ. This CDR3 is CASSQRSSRTGVGYTF. CDR3 DNA: TGTGCCAGCAGCCAAAGAAGTTCCAGGACAGGGGTCGGCTACACCTTC.

The chain uses TRBV9 and TRBJ2-1; TRBD2 might be the D (5 bases). Germline V gene lookup returns CDR1 SGDLS and CDR2 YYNGEE. The CDR3 contains 13 residues. The V end was cut by 4 bases, the J end by 7 bases, with 12 bases between. The CDR3 loop is CASSPRSGNEQFF. CDR3 bases: TGTGCCAGCAGCCCACGATCGGGGAATGAGCAGTTCTTC.

In regard to this clone: A single base is all that separates this from a far larger clone, so a read error is likely. V is TRBV2 and J is TRBJ2-1; no definite D call. Germline lookup yields CDR1 SNHLY and CDR2 FYNNEI. The V end was cut by 6 bases, the J end by 1 base, with 1 base between. This CDR3 is 11 amino acids long. CDR3 protein: CASRSYNEQFF. The CDR3 region has the DNA TGTGCCAGCAGGTCCTACAATGAGCAGTTCTTC.

The chain carries TRBV21-1 and TRBJ2-5. TRBV21-1 is a pseudogene. The CDR3 contains 16 residues. CDR3 nucleotides: TGTGCCAGCAGCAAACGGGGGCAGGGAGAGCAAGAGACCCAGTACTTC. Translation: CASSKRGQGEQETQYF.

V and J are TRBV29-1 and TRBJ2-3; 12 bases agree with TRBD2. CDR3 size: 15 residues. Per germline, CDR1 SQVTM and CDR2 ANQGSEA. V shed 1 base and J 6 bases; nucleotides not matched to a gene: 5. The CDR3 reads CSVEGRTSGVDTQYF. CDR3 bases: TGCAGCGTTGAAGGGAGGACTAGCGGGGTTGATACGCAGTATTTT.

This clone was counted a few times. The J gene is TRBJ2-7, the V gene TRBV5-1, with D perhaps matching TRBD2 (6 bases). V dropped 4 bases and J dropped 6 bases, with 14 bases sitting between them. Germline V gene data show CDR1 as SGHRS and CDR2 as YFSETQ. The CDR3 totals 13 residues. In nucleotides, the CDR3 is TGCGCCAGCAGCCTCATAGTGCGGGGCGAGCAGTACTTC. Amino acids: CASSLIVRGEQYF.

Turning to this clone: In the same sample, other DNA sequences code for this CDR3. The chain carries TRBV30 and TRBJ2-3; D possibly matches TRBD1 or TRBD2 (6 bases each). The germline gives CDR1 GTSNPN, CDR2 SVGIG (reference sequence). V gave up 0 bases and J gave up 6 bases, with 10 bases separating them. The CDR3 loop spans 13 amino acids. The CDR3, as DNA: TGTGCCTGGAGTGTACAAGGGGGGGATACGCAGTATTTT. Amino acid sequence: CAWSVQGGDTQYF.

The V and J genes are TRBV5-1 and TRBJ2-5; 8 nucleotides match TRBD1. V shed 0 bases and J 0 bases; nucleotides not matched to a gene: 7. The CDR3 is made up of 17 amino acids. Per the germline V gene, CDR1 is SGHRS and CDR2 is YFSETQ. As DNA, the CDR3 is TGCGCCAGCAGCTTGGGCCAGGGGGCGTCGTACCAAGAGACCCAGTACTTC. Amino acids: CASSLGQGASYQETQYF.

V gene TRBV11-2 combines with J gene TRBJ2-7; D ambiguous. The germline V gene has CDR1 SGHAT and CDR2 FQNNGV. Trimming removed 0 bases at V and 3 bases at J, with 9 bases between. This CDR3 is 14 amino acids long. The CDR3 sequence: CASSLEAGDYEQYF. CDR3 nucleotides: TGTGCCAGCAGCTTAGAGGCCGGAGACTACGAGCAGTACTTC.

The chain carries TRBV27 and TRBJ2-7; D tentatively fits TRBD1 or TRBD2 (5 bases each). The CDR3 covers 16 residues. Germline V gene lookup returns CDR1 MNHEY and CDR2 SMNVEV (reference sequence). Trimming stripped 7 bases from V and 6 bases from J, with 25 bases between. The CDR3 here is CASIPPRLGRPSEQYF. The DNA of the CDR3 is TGTGCCAGCATCCCCCCCCGGCTGGGACGACCGTCCGAGCAGTACTTC.

This clone was detected a few times. CDR3 loop: CASSEQVSNQPQHF. The CDR3 coding sequence is TGTGCCAGCAGTGAACAGGTTAGCAATCAGCCCCAGCATTTT. V and J are TRBV2 and TRBJ1-5; D gene unclear. V lost 2 bases and J lost 0, with 5 bases in between. Germline values: CDR1 SNHLY, CDR2 FYNNEI. The CDR3 spans 14 residues.